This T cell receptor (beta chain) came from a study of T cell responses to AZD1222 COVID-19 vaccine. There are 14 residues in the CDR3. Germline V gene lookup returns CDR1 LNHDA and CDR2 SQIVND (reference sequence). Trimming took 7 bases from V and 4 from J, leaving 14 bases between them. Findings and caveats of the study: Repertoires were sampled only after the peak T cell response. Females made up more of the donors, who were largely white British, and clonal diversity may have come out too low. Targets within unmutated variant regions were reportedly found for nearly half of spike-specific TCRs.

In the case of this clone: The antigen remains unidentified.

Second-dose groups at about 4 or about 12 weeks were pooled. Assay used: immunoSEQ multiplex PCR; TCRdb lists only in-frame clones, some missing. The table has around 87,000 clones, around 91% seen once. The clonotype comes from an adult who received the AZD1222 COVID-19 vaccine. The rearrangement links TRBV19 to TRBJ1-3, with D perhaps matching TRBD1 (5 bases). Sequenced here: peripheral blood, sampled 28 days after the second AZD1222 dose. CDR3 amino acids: CASTPGTAGNTIYF. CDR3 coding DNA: TGTGCCAGTACCCCAGGGACGGCGGGAAACACCATATATTTT.